This paragraph reports one T cell receptor (beta chain). The data stem from a study of blood T cell repertoires in COVID-19. As for the study in general: The study drew acute and convalescent COVID-19 samples from the United States, Italy and Spain. Sources were T cells, B-cell-depleted T cells, or PBMCs; the material itself was cDNA or gDNA.

In the original workflow: Amplification of reference gene primers provided the estimated nucleated cell counts. Profiling relied on immunoSEQ multiplex PCR, and the TCRdb table lists in-frame clones only, not all of them. The V and J calls and the clone size are those of that table, but D and trimming were determined from the DNA. The data hold about 210,000 clones, with around 82% observed a single time. The germline V gene encodes CDR1 SGHRS and CDR2 YFSETQ. The CDR3 consists of 15 residues. Trimming at V came to 6 bases and at J to 0 bases, leaving 8 bases not matched to a gene. This rearrangement joins TRBV5-1 to TRBJ1-1; 7 nucleotides match TRBD1. What was sequenced was peripheral blood. The source of this sequence is a woman aged 40 to 50 with active or convalescent COVID-19. The CDR3: CASTLGTALNTEAFF. The CDR3 coding sequence is TGCGCCAGCACCCTGGGGACAGCTTTGAACACTGAAGCTTTCTTT.